The subject of this entry is one T cell receptor (beta chain). The data were obtained in a study of blood T cell repertoires in COVID-19. Study in general: Donors in the United States, Italy and Spain gave samples during acute or convalescent COVID-19.

Authors' analysis steps: Reference gene primer amplification gave nucleated cell count estimates. Data came from immunoSEQ multiplex PCR; TCRdb stores just in-frame clones and leaves some out. Clone size and the V and J calls come from that table; the DNA yielded D and trimming. Of just over 150,000 clones listed, less than 85% are singletons. The germline gives CDR1 DFQATT, CDR2 SNEGSKA (reference sequence). Trimming took off 5 bases at V and 1 base at J, with 5 bases between the two ends. The CDR3 covers 11 residues. The sequenced sample consisted of peripheral blood. The source of this sequence is a human donor with acute or convalescent COVID-19. The donor label of this sample is uncertain. The chain couples TRBV20-1 to TRBJ1-1; no firm D call. The CDR3 bases are TGCAGTGCTCCAGGGAACACTGAAGCTTTCTTT. Protein product: CSAPGNTEAFF.